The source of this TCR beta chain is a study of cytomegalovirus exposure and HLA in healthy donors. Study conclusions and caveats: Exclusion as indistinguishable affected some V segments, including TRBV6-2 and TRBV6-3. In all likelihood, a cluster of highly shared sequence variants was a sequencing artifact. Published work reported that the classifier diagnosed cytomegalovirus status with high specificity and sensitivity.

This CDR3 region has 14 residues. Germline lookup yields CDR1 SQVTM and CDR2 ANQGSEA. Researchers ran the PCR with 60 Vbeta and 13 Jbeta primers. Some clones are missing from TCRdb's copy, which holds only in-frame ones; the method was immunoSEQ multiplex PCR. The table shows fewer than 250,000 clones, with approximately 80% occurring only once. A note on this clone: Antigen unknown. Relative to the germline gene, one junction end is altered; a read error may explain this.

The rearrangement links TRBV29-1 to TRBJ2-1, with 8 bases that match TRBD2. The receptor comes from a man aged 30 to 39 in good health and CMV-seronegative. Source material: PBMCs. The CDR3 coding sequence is TGCAGCGTCCTCCCTAGCGGGTCCTCCAATGAGCAGTTCTTC. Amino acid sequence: CSVLPSGSSNEQFF.